What follows is one T cell receptor (beta chain) and its context. This sample was taken from a study of blood T cell repertoires in COVID-19. Clones were sequenced by immunoSEQ multiplex PCR, and TCRdb holds only the in-frame ones, with some missing. The sample shows approximately 200,000 clones, 70% to 90% of them seen only once. The TCR originated in a woman in her twenties or thirties with active or convalescent COVID-19. The sequencing sample was made of peripheral blood.

In nucleotides, the CDR3 is TGTGCCATAGGAAGAGCGGTCGAGCAGTACTTC. Amino acids: CAIGRAVEQYF. V gene TRBV10-3 combines with J gene TRBJ2-7; the D gene is possibly TRBD2 (5 bases). The CDR3 contains 11 residues. With 9 bases removed from V and 6 bases from J, the gap between germline ends came to 12 bases. Germline CDR1 is ENHRY and CDR2 is SYGVKD.